Listed below are T cell receptor beta chains from one sample, sequenced in a study of T cell repertoires in cytomegalovirus infection. TCRdb fed the reads into MiXCR, producing one record per CDR3 protein. Of roughly 180,000 distinct CDR3 sequences listed, about 18% are singletons. The specimen was CD8+ T cells from PBMCs. Every receptor here comes from a human donor in good health (CMV status not recorded). Some clones in this sample may be carry-over from other donors' samples. Each CDR3 is given with its conserved first and last residue. The order of the fields is J gene, clone size, V gene, D gene, CDR3 DNA, CDR3 protein. The D gene is left open where the match is weak. A row's size may be missing; if present it is once, few, many or a size class.

J gene: TRBJ1-2; clone size: once; V gene: TRBV7-2; D gene: NA; CDR3 DNA: TGTGCCAGCAGCTTAGTAGGTACAGCTAACTATGGCTACACCTTC; CDR3 protein: CASSLVGTANYGYTF
J gene: TRBJ2-3; clone size: NA; V gene: TRBV9; D gene: TRBD1; CDR3 DNA: TGTGCCAGCAGCCCCTATCTTATGGACAGGGAAGATACGCAGTATTTT; CDR3 protein: CASSPYLMDREDTQYF
J gene: TRBJ1-6; clone size: few; V gene: TRBV12-3/TRBV12-4; D gene: NA; CDR3 DNA: TGTGCCAGCAGCCGCTGGGGGGGCCGCAGTTCACCCCTCCACTTT; CDR3 protein: CASSRWGGRSSPLHF
J gene: TRBJ1-3; clone size: many; V gene: TRBV6-6; D gene: NA; CDR3 DNA: TGTGCCAGCAGTCGGACAGCCTCTGGAAACACCATATATTTT; CDR3 protein: CASSRTASGNTIYF
J gene: TRBJ2-3; clone size: NA; V gene: TRBV20-1; D gene: NA; CDR3 DNA: TGCAGTGCCCCACCGGGACTGGTTCCTAGCACAGATACGCAGTATTTT; CDR3 protein: CSAPPGLVPSTDTQYF
J gene: TRBJ2-1; clone size: many; V gene: TRBV12-3/TRBV12-4; D gene: NA; CDR3 DNA: TGTGCCAGCAGTTTAATGAGAACCTGGAATGAGCAGTTCTTC; CDR3 protein: CASSLMRTWNEQFF
J gene: TRBJ2-5; clone size: NA; V gene: TRBV7-9; D gene: NA; CDR3 DNA: TGTGCCAGCAGCTTTCAGAAGACAGAAGAGACCCAGTACTTC; CDR3 protein: CASSFQKTEETQYF
J gene: TRBJ2-1; clone size: NA; V gene: TRBV7-6; D gene: TRBD1; CDR3 DNA: TGTGCCAGCAGCTACGACGGGACAGGGATCAATGAGCAGTTCTTC; CDR3 protein: CASSYDGTGINEQFF
J gene: TRBJ2-7; clone size: NA; V gene: TRBV4-1; D gene: NA; CDR3 DNA: TGCGCCAGCAGCCAAGATTCGGGGACGTTCTACGAGCAGTACTTC; CDR3 protein: CASSQDSGTFYEQYF
J gene: TRBJ2-1; clone size: NA; V gene: TRBV4-1; D gene: NA; CDR3 DNA: TGCGCCAGCAGCCAAAGAACGGATGAGCAGTTCTTC; CDR3 protein: CASSQRTDEQFF
J gene: TRBJ1-1; clone size: NA; V gene: TRBV27; D gene: NA; CDR3 DNA: TGTGCCAGCAGCCGACGTCGGACACAGAACACTGAAGCTTTCTTT; CDR3 protein: CASSRRRTQNTEAFF
J gene: TRBJ1-4; clone size: few; V gene: TRBV11-2; D gene: TRBD1; CDR3 DNA: TGTGCCAGCAGCTCAACAGGGGCCCTAGCAACTAATGAAAAACTGTTTTTT; CDR3 protein: CASSSTGALATNEKLFF
J gene: TRBJ2-5; clone size: NA; V gene: TRBV12-3/TRBV12-4; D gene: TRBD1; CDR3 DNA: TGTGCCAGCAGTGGGGACAGCCGTCGGGAGACCCAGTACTTC; CDR3 protein: CASSGDSRRETQYF
J gene: TRBJ2-1; clone size: few; V gene: TRBV9; D gene: TRBD1; CDR3 DNA: TGTGCCAGCAGTCACTTTACCGGGACAGAGGTCGCCAATGAGCAGTTCTTC; CDR3 protein: CASSHFTGTEVANEQFF
J gene: TRBJ2-1; clone size: few; V gene: TRBV12-3/TRBV12-4; D gene: NA; CDR3 DNA: TGTGCCAGCAGTCTCCAGACCAGGGGGGCTTCCAATGAGCAGTTCTTC; CDR3 protein: CASSLQTRGASNEQFF
J gene: TRBJ2-1; clone size: few; V gene: TRBV12-5; D gene: NA; CDR3 DNA: TGTGCTAGTGCCCTATCTAGAGATAGCGAGGCTGAGCAGTTCTTC; CDR3 protein: CASALSRDSEAEQFF
J gene: TRBJ2-6; clone size: NA; V gene: TRBV11-2; D gene: TRBD1; CDR3 DNA: TGTGCCAGCAGCTCGTTCCGACAGGGGGTATTTCCTGGGGCCAACGTCCTGACTTTC; CDR3 protein: CASSSFRQGVFPGANVLTF
J gene: TRBJ2-1; clone size: medium-sized; V gene: TRBV4-1; D gene: TRBD1; CDR3 DNA: TGCGCCAGCAGCCAAGCGTACCGACAGGGGGCGGGTTCCTACAATGAGCAGTTCTTC; CDR3 protein: CASSQAYRQGAGSYNEQFF
J gene: TRBJ2-5; clone size: few; V gene: TRBV4-2; D gene: NA; CDR3 DNA: TGTGCCAGCAGCCAAGAGGAGTTAGCGAAGGAGACCCAGTACTTC; CDR3 protein: CASSQEELAKETQYF
J gene: TRBJ1-1; clone size: few; V gene: TRBV7-2; D gene: NA; CDR3 DNA: TGTGCCAACAGCCGGGGGCCCACTGAAGCTTTCTTT; CDR3 protein: CANSRGPTEAFF
J gene: TRBJ2-7; clone size: NA; V gene: TRBV2; D gene: NA; CDR3 DNA: TGTGCCAGCAGTGAAGCCACCTACGAGCAGTACTTC; CDR3 protein: CASSEATYEQYF
J gene: TRBJ2-1; clone size: NA; V gene: TRBV6-2/TRBV6-3; D gene: NA; CDR3 DNA: TGTGCCAGCAGTTACACAAACCAAGCCGAGCAGTTCTTC; CDR3 protein: CASSYTNQAEQFF
J gene: TRBJ1-1; clone size: NA; V gene: TRBV28; D gene: TRBD1; CDR3 DNA: TGTGCCAGCCGCAGATTCAGGGGGGGGGACACTGAAGCTTTCTTT; CDR3 protein: CASRRFRGGDTEAFF
J gene: TRBJ1-2; clone size: few; V gene: TRBV7-8; D gene: TRBD1; CDR3 DNA: TGTGCCAGCTCAGGGACAGGGGGCAACTATGGCTACACCTTC; CDR3 protein: CASSGTGGNYGYTF
J gene: TRBJ2-5; clone size: NA; V gene: TRBV20-1; D gene: NA; CDR3 DNA: TGCAGTGCTAGGGCCAGCGAAGAGACCCAGTACTTC; CDR3 protein: CSARASEETQYF
J gene: TRBJ1-2; clone size: NA; V gene: TRBV7-9; D gene: TRBD1; CDR3 DNA: TGTGCCAGCAGCCGCCCGGACAGGTTTCATGGCTACACCTTC; CDR3 protein: CASSRPDRFHGYTF
J gene: TRBJ1-5; clone size: once; V gene: TRBV7-2; D gene: NA; CDR3 DNA: TGTGCCAGCAGCACCGGGACACTGAGCAATCAGCCCCAGCATTTT; CDR3 protein: CASSTGTLSNQPQHF
J gene: TRBJ1-2; clone size: NA; V gene: TRBV5-4; D gene: NA; CDR3 DNA: TGTGCCAGCAGCTTGATGGGGCGCGTCTATGGCTACACCTTC; CDR3 protein: CASSLMGRVYGYTF
J gene: TRBJ1-2; clone size: many; V gene: TRBV27; D gene: TRBD1; CDR3 DNA: TGTGCCAGCAGTTCAAACCCGGGACAGGTACCCGGCTACACCTTC; CDR3 protein: CASSSNPGQVPGYTF
J gene: TRBJ2-1; clone size: few; V gene: TRBV15; D gene: TRBD2; CDR3 DNA: TGTGCCACCATGTGGGGCGGGGGCTACAATGAGCAGTTCTTC; CDR3 protein: CATMWGGGYNEQFF
J gene: TRBJ2-7; clone size: NA; V gene: TRBV7-9; D gene: NA; CDR3 DNA: TGTGCCAGCAGCTTATTCTCTCCGATCCCCGAGCAGTACTTC; CDR3 protein: CASSLFSPIPEQYF
J gene: TRBJ2-7; clone size: NA; V gene: TRBV6-2/TRBV6-3; D gene: NA; CDR3 DNA: TGTGCCAGCAGTTACGGTGGGACGGAGTACTTC; CDR3 protein: CASSYGGTEYF
J gene: TRBJ2-5; clone size: many; V gene: TRBV7-8; D gene: TRBD2; CDR3 DNA: TGTGCCAGCAGCTTAAAAAGCGGGGAGGAGACCCAGTACTTC; CDR3 protein: CASSLKSGEETQYF
J gene: TRBJ2-5; clone size: NA; V gene: TRBV7-8; D gene: NA; CDR3 DNA: TGTGCCAGCAGCTTAGGGTCAGGCCTACAAGAGACCCAGTACTTC; CDR3 protein: CASSLGSGLQETQYF
J gene: TRBJ1-1; clone size: NA; V gene: TRBV6-2/TRBV6-3; D gene: TRBD1; CDR3 DNA: TGTGCCAGCAGTACGGAGACAGGGGATATGCGCACTGAAGCTTTCTTT; CDR3 protein: CASSTETGDMRTEAFF
J gene: TRBJ2-2; clone size: NA; V gene: TRBV12-3/TRBV12-4; D gene: NA; CDR3 DNA: TGTGCCAGCAAACCCAGAACAGGGAATCACGGGGAGCTGTTTTTT; CDR3 protein: CASKPRTGNHGELFF
J gene: TRBJ1-1; clone size: few; V gene: TRBV14; D gene: NA; CDR3 DNA: TGTGCCAGCAGCCCGGGGGAAGACGGACCTCTTATGAACACTGAAGCTTTCTTT; CDR3 protein: CASSPGEDGPLMNTEAFF
J gene: TRBJ1-1; clone size: few; V gene: TRBV7-6; D gene: NA; CDR3 DNA: TGTGCCAGCAGCTTAGCAGGGGCGCGGAGCACTGAAGCTTTCTTT; CDR3 protein: CASSLAGARSTEAFF
J gene: TRBJ2-3; clone size: many; V gene: TRBV7-2; D gene: TRBD1; CDR3 DNA: TGTGCCAGCAGCCTTCTGACAGGGCCACAATTCACAACTAGCACAGATACGCAGTATTTT; CDR3 protein: CASSLLTGPQFTTSTDTQYF
J gene: TRBJ2-3; clone size: few; V gene: TRBV7-9; D gene: TRBD1; CDR3 DNA: TGTGCCAGCAGCTTATTCAAAGGGACAGGGGTGGGCACAGATACGCAGTATTTT; CDR3 protein: CASSLFKGTGVGTDTQYF
J gene: TRBJ2-7; clone size: NA; V gene: TRBV5-6; D gene: TRBD2; CDR3 DNA: TGTGCCAGCAATGCCGGGACTAGGGGGGCCTACGAGCAGTACTTC; CDR3 protein: CASNAGTRGAYEQYF
J gene: TRBJ2-7; clone size: NA; V gene: TRBV20-1; D gene: NA; CDR3 DNA: TGCAGTGCTATGGGATTTAATTCCTACGAGCAGTACTTC; CDR3 protein: CSAMGFNSYEQYF
J gene: TRBJ2-7; clone size: NA; V gene: TRBV29-1; D gene: NA; CDR3 DNA: TGCAGCGTTGAAGAAGACGGGCCCTCCTACGAGCAGTACTTC; CDR3 protein: CSVEEDGPSYEQYF
J gene: TRBJ1-1; clone size: NA; V gene: TRBV25-1; D gene: NA; CDR3 DNA: TGTGCCAGCACTCAAACAGGGATGAACACTGAAGCTTTCTTT; CDR3 protein: CASTQTGMNTEAFF
J gene: TRBJ1-1; clone size: NA; V gene: TRBV14; D gene: NA; CDR3 DNA: TGTGCCAGCGGTCTAAGAGGGGACTGGAGCACTGAAGCTTTCTTT; CDR3 protein: CASGLRGDWSTEAFF
J gene: TRBJ1-2; clone size: NA; V gene: TRBV7-2; D gene: NA; CDR3 DNA: TGTGCCAGCAGCTTAGAGTTTAGGATTGTGACCGCCGCACCCTCCTATGGCTACACCTTC; CDR3 protein: CASSLEFRIVTAAPSYGYTF
J gene: TRBJ1-2; clone size: NA; V gene: TRBV20-1; D gene: NA; CDR3 DNA: TGCAGTGCTAGAGACCCACAGGGCCCCTATGGCTACACCTTC; CDR3 protein: CSARDPQGPYGYTF
J gene: TRBJ1-6; clone size: many; V gene: TRBV7-8; D gene: NA; CDR3 DNA: TGTGCCAGCAGCTTAGGGGGTCGGACAGCAATGGGGTCACCCCTCCACTTT; CDR3 protein: CASSLGGRTAMGSPLHF
J gene: TRBJ1-5; clone size: NA; V gene: TRBV7-6; D gene: NA; CDR3 DNA: TGTGCCAGCAGCCGCCGAACGGGCCAGCCCCAGCATTTT; CDR3 protein: CASSRRTGQPQHF
J gene: TRBJ1-1; clone size: NA; V gene: TRBV14; D gene: NA; CDR3 DNA: TGTGCCAGCAGCCAAGCGTTCGGGAGGGCCCGGAACACTGAAGCTTTCTTT; CDR3 protein: CASSQAFGRARNTEAFF
J gene: TRBJ2-5; clone size: few; V gene: TRBV9; D gene: NA; CDR3 DNA: TGTGCCAGCAGCGCAGGCAGCTCAAGTATGGAGACCCAGTACTTC; CDR3 protein: CASSAGSSSMETQYF
J gene: TRBJ2-7; clone size: NA; V gene: TRBV12-3/TRBV12-4; D gene: TRBD1; CDR3 DNA: TGTGCCAGCAGTTCGGGACAGGGCGCCTTGAGGACCTCGGACGAGCAGTACTTC; CDR3 protein: CASSSGQGALRTSDEQYF
J gene: TRBJ1-1; clone size: many; V gene: TRBV7-2; D gene: NA; CDR3 DNA: TGTGCCAGCAGCTACTGGGAGAGAAGTGAAGCTTTCTTT; CDR3 protein: CASSYWERSEAFF
J gene: TRBJ2-1; clone size: few; V gene: TRBV12-3/TRBV12-4; D gene: NA; CDR3 DNA: TGTGCCAGCAGTTTTACCCAAGGGGGCAATGAGCAGTTCTTC; CDR3 protein: CASSFTQGGNEQFF
J gene: TRBJ1-1; clone size: NA; V gene: TRBV5-5; D gene: NA; CDR3 DNA: TGTGCCAGCAGCTTGACTCGGGTGTCCCTCACTGAAGCTTTCTTT; CDR3 protein: CASSLTRVSLTEAFF